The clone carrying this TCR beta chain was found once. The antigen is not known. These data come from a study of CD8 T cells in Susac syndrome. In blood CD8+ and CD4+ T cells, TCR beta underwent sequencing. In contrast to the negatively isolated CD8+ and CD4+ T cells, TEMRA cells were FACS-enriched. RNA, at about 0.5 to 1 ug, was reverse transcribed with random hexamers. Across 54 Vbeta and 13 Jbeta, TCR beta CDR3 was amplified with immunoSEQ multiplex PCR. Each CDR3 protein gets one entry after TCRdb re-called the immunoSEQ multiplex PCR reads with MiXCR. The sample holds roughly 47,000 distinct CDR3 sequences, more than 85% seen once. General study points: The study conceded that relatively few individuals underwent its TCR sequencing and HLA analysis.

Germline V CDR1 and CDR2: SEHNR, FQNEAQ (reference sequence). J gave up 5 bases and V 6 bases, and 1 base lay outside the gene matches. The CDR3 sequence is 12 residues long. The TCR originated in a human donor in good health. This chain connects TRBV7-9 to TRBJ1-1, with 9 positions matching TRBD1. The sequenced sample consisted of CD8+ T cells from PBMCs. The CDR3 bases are TGTGCCAGCAGGACAGGGGGAACTGAAGCTTTCTTT. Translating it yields CASRTGGTEAFF.